The clone carrying this T cell receptor beta chain was seen a handful of times. Antigen: not known. V lost 6 bases to trimming and J lost 3 bases; unmatched junction nucleotides: 2. From germline, CDR1 is MDHEN and CDR2 SYDVKM. The CDR3 is 13 amino acids. The PCR was carried out with 60 Vbeta primers and 13 Jbeta primers. TCRdb's copy holds only in-frame clones and misses some; the assay was immunoSEQ multiplex PCR. The profile covers more than 100,000 clones, with around 72% appearing a single time and under 5.5% taken by the ten largest. This entry comes from a study of cytomegalovirus exposure and HLA in healthy donors. Study summary: In an earlier analysis, approximately 120 million unique TCR beta sequences were found from about 179 million T cells.

Study-wide results and limits: A missense variant in DCLRE1C was later tied to TCR beta V- and J-gene trimming. The analysis excluded some indistinguishable V segments, including TRBV6-2 and TRBV6-3. It was confirmed in vitro that three of the CMV-associated chains were specific for CMV antigens.

This clonotype was sampled from a man over 45 in good health and CMV-seropositive. The rearrangement uses TRBV28 and TRBJ1-5, with 7 bases lining up with TRBD1. The sequenced sample consisted of PBMCs. The CDR3 region is CASSGTVNQPQHF. In nucleotides, the CDR3 is TGTGCCAGCAGCGGGACAGTCAATCAGCCCCAGCATTTT.